This T cell receptor beta chain appears in the sequencing data of a study of blood T cell repertoires in COVID-19. Cohorts were assigned according to the clinical history that participants reported. The CDR3 extends over 15 amino acids. J gave up 2 bases and V 7 bases, and 10 bases lay outside the gene matches. Germline V gives CDR1 MDHEN, CDR2 SYDVKM. This clone was detected only a few times. Generated by immunoSEQ multiplex PCR, the TCRdb table keeps only in-frame clones and is missing some. The table includes around 280,000 clones, around nine tenths detected once. The sample consisted of PBMCs or T cells enriched from blood (not recorded which). V and J are TRBV28 and TRBJ2-5, with 7 bases lining up with TRBD2. This TCR came from a woman between 40 and 55 years old who had recovered from COVID-19. The CDR3 spells CASTAGGAGQETQYF. The CDR3 DNA follows: TGTGCCAGCACCGCCGGGGGAGCGGGGCAAGAGACCCAGTACTTC.